These T cell receptor beta chains were read from a single sample in a study of cytomegalovirus exposure and HLA in healthy donors. TCRdb keeps only in-frame clones here, not all; method: immunoSEQ multiplex PCR. Among about 160,000 clones listed, less than 90% were seen once. Sample: PBMCs. The receptors stem from a woman between 50 and 59 years old in good health and CMV-seropositive. CDR3s include the opening cysteine and the closing phenylalanine or tryptophan. D genes are given only for firm matches. Only part of the rows carry a size: once, few, many, or a class if the clone is expanded.

clone_size j_call d_call v_call cdr3_nt cdr3_aa
few TRBJ2-1 TRBD2 TRBV4-2 TGTGCCAGCAGCCAAGGAGGCGGGACTAACAATGAGCAGTTCTTC CASSQGGGTNNEQFF
- TRBJ1-5 - TRBV7-2 TGTGCCAGCAGCTTTGGACTCGGGGTCAGTCAGCCCCAGCATTTT CASSFGLGVSQPQHF
- TRBJ2-1 TRBD2 TRBV7-3 TGTGCCAGCAGCCTAGCGGGAGCTACCTACAATGAGCAGTTCTTC CASSLAGATYNEQFF
- TRBJ2-7 - TRBV9 TGTGCCAGCAGCGTAGAAAACGGGGGTGAGGAGTACTTC CASSVENGGEEYF
few TRBJ2-3 TRBD2 TRBV4-2 TGTGCCAGCAGCCAAGATGCGGGGGGAGGGACAGATACGCAGTATTTT CASSQDAGGGTDTQYF
- TRBJ1-5 - TRBV29-1 TGCAGCGTACAGGCGGGGGGCAATCAGCCCCAGCATTTT CSVQAGGNQPQHF
- TRBJ2-5 TRBD2 TRBV6-5 TGTGCCAGCAACCGGGGGGGCCAAGAGACCCAGTACTTC CASNRGGQETQYF
- TRBJ2-7 TRBD2 TRBV5-8 TGTGCCAGCAGCCTCCGCCAAAGACTAGCGGGAGGAACCTACGAGCAGTACTTC CASSLRQRLAGGTYEQYF
- TRBJ2-2 - TRBV4-3 TGCGCCAGCAGCCAAGTACTAGCTTCGAACACCGGGGAGCTGTTTTTT CASSQVLASNTGELFF
- TRBJ2-2 TRBD2 TRBV7-9 TGTGCCAGCAGCTGGGGACTAGCGGGAGACACCGGGGAGCTGTTTTTT CASSWGLAGDTGELFF
- TRBJ2-1 TRBD2 TRBV9 TGTGCCAGCAGCCAACCTACTAGCGGGGTGGGGGATGAGCAGTTCTTC CASSQPTSGVGDEQFF
- TRBJ2-3 TRBD2 TRBV7-2 TGTGCCAGCAGCCTCCTCTTTACTAGCGGGAGATATAATACGCAGTATTTT CASSLLFTSGRYNTQYF
- TRBJ2-5 - TRBV4-2 TGTGCCAGCAGCCACCTAGCAGATCAAGAGACCCAGTACTTC CASSHLADQETQYF
- TRBJ2-7 TRBD1 TRBV7-6 TGTGCCAGCAGCTTAGCTAGGGGGCTGAGCTACGAGCAGTACTTC CASSLARGLSYEQYF
- TRBJ2-3 - TRBV4-1 TGCGCCAGCAGCCGGGCGACAGGAAGCACAGATACGCAGTATTTT CASSRATGSTDTQYF
- TRBJ2-1 TRBD2 TRBV18 TGTGCCAGCTCACCACTAGCGGGGGGGTCCTATGAGCAGTTCTTC CASSPLAGGSYEQFF
- TRBJ2-7 - TRBV28 TGTGCCAGCAGCAGGGGGGAATCCTACGAGCAGTACTTC CASSRGESYEQYF
- TRBJ2-3 TRBD2 TRBV6-5 TGTGCCAGCAGCCGCACTAGCGGGGGCACAGATACGCAGTATTTT CASSRTSGGTDTQYF
few TRBJ2-1 - TRBV5-1 TGCGCCAGCAGCTTGGACGGGAGTATCTACAATGAGCAGTTCTTC CASSLDGSIYNEQFF
- TRBJ2-1 TRBD2 TRBV28 TGTGCCAGCAGGGGGGGCGGGAGGGGTTATGAGCAGTTCTTC CASRGGGRGYEQFF
once TRBJ2-7 TRBD2 TRBV11-3 TGTGCCAGCAGCCCGGGGACTAGCGGGGGGACCTACGAGCAGTACTTC CASSPGTSGGTYEQYF
- TRBJ2-1 TRBD2 TRBV9 TGTGCCAGCAGCGACCTAGCGGGGGATATCGGCAATGAGCAGTTCTTC CASSDLAGDIGNEQFF
- TRBJ1-5 - TRBV18 TGTGCCAGCTCACCGTCAGCAGGGGCCTCCAATCAGCCCCAGCATTTT CASSPSAGASNQPQHF
- TRBJ1-1 - TRBV19 TGTGCCAGTAGTCCACTAGACAGGACAGATACTGAAGCTTTCTTT CASSPLDRTDTEAFF
- TRBJ1-1 - TRBV6-6 TGTGCCAGCACCGTCGGGGGCACTGAAGCTTTCTTT CASTVGGTEAFF
- TRBJ1-2 - TRBV5-1 TGCGCCAGCAGCTTGGACAGGGCCGACTACTATGGCTACACCTTC CASSLDRADYYGYTF
- TRBJ1-1 TRBD1 TRBV5-4 TGTGCCAGCAGCCTTGCGACAGGGCGGGGAACTGAAGCTTTCTTT CASSLATGRGTEAFF
- TRBJ2-2 - TRBV6-5 TGTGCCAGCAGTTACTCGCAGGGGAGGGCCGGGGAGCTGTTTTTT CASSYSQGRAGELFF
once TRBJ2-2 TRBD1 TRBV5-1 TGCGCCAGCGCCGGGACAGGCGACACCGGGGAGCTGTTTTTT CASAGTGDTGELFF
- TRBJ1-3 TRBD1 TRBV5-5 TGTGCCAGCAGCCGGGACAGTGGAAACACCATATATTTT CASSRDSGNTIYF
- TRBJ2-7 - TRBV7-9 TGTGCCAGCAGCTCTGGCGGGCCTCTCGAAGAGCAGTACTTC CASSSGGPLEEQYF
- TRBJ2-7 TRBD2 TRBV4-1 TGCGCCAGCAGCCCCGCAGGCAGCGGGGGGGCCTACGAGCAGTACTTC CASSPAGSGGAYEQYF
- TRBJ1-6 TRBD1 TRBV7-2 TGTGCCAGCAGCCCTCGACAGGGCCAGAATTCACCCCTCCACTTT CASSPRQGQNSPLHF
- TRBJ2-1 - TRBV7-2 TGTGCCAGCAGCTCCCCCGGCGGGGCGGACTACAATGAGCAGTTCTTC CASSSPGGADYNEQFF
- TRBJ2-3 - TRBV7-2 TGTGCCAGCAGCTACCGGGATTGGGGCACAGATACGCAGTATTTT CASSYRDWGTDTQYF
- TRBJ1-3 - TRBV7-6 TGTGCCAGCAGCCTACGGGACTTCCCGATGGGAAACACCATATATTTT CASSLRDFPMGNTIYF
- TRBJ2-5 TRBD2 TRBV4-2 TGTGCCAGCAGCCCCCTGGTAGCGGGGGGACAAGAGACCCAGTACTTC CASSPLVAGGQETQYF
- TRBJ2-7 - TRBV6-5 TGTGCCAGCAGTTACAATACAGGGAAGACCTACGAGCAGTACTTC CASSYNTGKTYEQYF
- TRBJ1-2 TRBD1 TRBV5-6 TGTGCCAGCAGCACCCCGGACAGGGGGTTCTCTGTATATGGCTACACCTTC CASSTPDRGFSVYGYTF
once TRBJ1-2 - TRBV5-1 TGCGCCAGCAGCTTGGATCAGGGCCGGGCAAACTATGGCTACACCTTC CASSLDQGRANYGYTF
- TRBJ2-7 TRBD2 TRBV28 TGTGCCAGCAGTTCCATAGCGGGAGACTTAGGTGAGCAGTACTTC CASSSIAGDLGEQYF
- TRBJ2-1 TRBD2 TRBV7-2 TGTGCCAGCAGCTTACCGGGACTAGCGGGTTTAAGAACGGCGGCGATCTTC CASSLPGLAGLRTAAIF
- TRBJ2-7 - TRBV19 TGTGCCAGTGCTACTAGTCGCCCTGACGAGCAGTACTTC CASATSRPDEQYF
- TRBJ2-3 - TRBV21-1 TGTGCCAGCAGGAAAACTTCACCCAGCACAGATACGCAGTATTTT CASRKTSPSTDTQYF
- TRBJ2-7 - TRBV7-2 TGTGCCAGCAGCTTAGACGGGGTGTTTTACGAGCAGTACTTC CASSLDGVFYEQYF
- TRBJ1-5 - TRBV18 TGTGCCAGCTCACCCGGGGGGGGCAAACAGCCCCAGCATTTT CASSPGGGKQPQHF
- TRBJ2-3 - TRBV7-9 TGTTCCAGCAGCCCACTAGCAAATTTGGCAGATACGCAGTATTTT CSSSPLANLADTQYF
few TRBJ2-3 TRBD2 TRBV6-1 TGTGCCGGGGAGACTAGCGGGGGGGCAGATACGCAGTATTTT CAGETSGGADTQYF
- TRBJ2-1 TRBD2 TRBV10-1 TGCGCCAGCAGCCCCACTAGCGGGGCCGTACGAGGAGAGAATGAGCAGTTCTTC CASSPTSGAVRGENEQFF
- TRBJ1-3 - TRBV5-4 TGTGCCAGCAGCCCGGACAGCAGAAGCTCTGGAAACACCATATATTTT CASSPDSRSSGNTIYF
- TRBJ1-1 - TRBV11-2 TGTGCCAGCAGCTTTAACGGGAACACTGAAGCTTTCTTT CASSFNGNTEAFF